This T cell receptor (beta chain) was documented in a study of T cell repertoires in cytomegalovirus infection. For the study at large: As its CMV epitopes, the study selected recently identified HLA-C-restricted and well-studied HLA-B-restricted targets. Matching HLA type and CMV infection were both indicated by public TCR beta signatures. The study's findings and limits: CMV-specific HLA-C-restricted TCR beta clonotypes dominated the ex vivo response. Cumulative frequency (of public TCR beta family members) identified carriers of CMV plus the relevant HLA.

Turning to this clonotype: Its antigen is as yet unknown.

Germline-derived CDR1 and CDR2 are MGHRA and YSYEKL. Trimming removed 3 bases from V and 6 bases from J; junction bases left unmatched: 10. The CDR3 is made up of 16 amino acids. TCRdb used MiXCR to reprocess the reads, holding one entry per CDR3 protein. The sample carries just over 450,000 distinct CDR3 sequences, about two fifths recorded once. The sequence was collected from a human donor in good health (CMV status not recorded). Some clones in this sample may be carry-over from other donors' samples. J is TRBJ2-2 and V is TRBV4-1; 7 positions agree with TRBD1. Material: cultured PBMCs, obtained from culture after CMV antigen stimulation. The CDR3 reads CASSHAKGQHPGELFF. CDR3 nucleotides: TGCGCCAGCAGCCACGCAAAGGGACAGCACCCCGGGGAGCTGTTTTTT.